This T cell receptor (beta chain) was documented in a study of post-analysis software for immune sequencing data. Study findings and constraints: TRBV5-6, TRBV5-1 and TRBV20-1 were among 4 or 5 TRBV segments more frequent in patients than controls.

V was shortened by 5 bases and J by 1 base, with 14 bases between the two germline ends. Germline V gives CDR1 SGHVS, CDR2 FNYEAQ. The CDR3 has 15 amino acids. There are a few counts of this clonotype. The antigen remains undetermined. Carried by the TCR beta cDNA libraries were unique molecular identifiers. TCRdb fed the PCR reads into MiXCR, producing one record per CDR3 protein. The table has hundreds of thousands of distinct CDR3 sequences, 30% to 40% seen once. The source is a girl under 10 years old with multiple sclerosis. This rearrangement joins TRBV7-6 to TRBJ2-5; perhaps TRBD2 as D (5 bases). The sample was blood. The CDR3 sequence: CASSPTGFFQETQYF. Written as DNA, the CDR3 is TGTGCCAGCAGCCCCACGGGGTTCTTCCAAGAGACCCAGTACTTC.